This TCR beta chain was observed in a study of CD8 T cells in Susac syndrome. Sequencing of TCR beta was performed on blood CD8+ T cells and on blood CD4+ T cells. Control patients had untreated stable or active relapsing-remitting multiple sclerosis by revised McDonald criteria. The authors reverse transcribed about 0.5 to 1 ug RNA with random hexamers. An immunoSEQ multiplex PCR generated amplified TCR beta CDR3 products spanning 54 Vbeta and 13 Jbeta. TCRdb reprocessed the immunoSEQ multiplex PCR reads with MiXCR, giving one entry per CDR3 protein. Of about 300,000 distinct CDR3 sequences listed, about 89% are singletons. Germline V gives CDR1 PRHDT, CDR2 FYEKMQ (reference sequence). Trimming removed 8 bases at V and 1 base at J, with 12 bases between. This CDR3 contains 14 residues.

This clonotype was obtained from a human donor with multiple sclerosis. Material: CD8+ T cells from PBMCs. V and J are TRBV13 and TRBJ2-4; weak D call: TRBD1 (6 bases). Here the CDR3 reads CASGGDGAKNIQYF. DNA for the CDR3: TGTGCCAGCGGGGGCGACGGGGCCAAAAACATTCAGTACTTC.